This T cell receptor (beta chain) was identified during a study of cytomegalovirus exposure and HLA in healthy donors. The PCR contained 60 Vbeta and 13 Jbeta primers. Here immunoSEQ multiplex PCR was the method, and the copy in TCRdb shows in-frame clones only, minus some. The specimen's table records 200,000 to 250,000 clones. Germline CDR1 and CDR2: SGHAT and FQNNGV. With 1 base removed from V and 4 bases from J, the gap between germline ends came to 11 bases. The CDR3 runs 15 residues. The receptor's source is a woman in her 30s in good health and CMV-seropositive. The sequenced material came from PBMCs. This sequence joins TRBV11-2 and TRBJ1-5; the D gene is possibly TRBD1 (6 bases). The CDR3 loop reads CASSLAQGNNQPQHF. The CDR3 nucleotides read TGTGCCAGCAGCTTAGCACAGGGCAATAATCAGCCCCAGCATTTT.